These 8 T cell receptor beta chains originate from one sample sequenced in a study of cytomegalovirus exposure and HLA in healthy donors (dated by TCRdb to about 2017). Receptor libraries were prepared by the immunoSEQ multiplex PCR assay. For the multiplex PCR, a mixture combining 60 forward primers for TCR Vbeta segments and 13 reverse primers for TCR Jbeta segments was used. The source is immuneACCESS, and TCRdb retained only in-frame sequences with V and J called. Part of the clones is not carried over; for the studies checked, unresolved V genes explain less than half of this, and the remainder is unexplained. The sample records 160,000 or so clones, around 82% of which are singletons. 5.5% to 8.5% of the sample goes to the ten largest clones. The source material was PBMCs. These receptors all stem from a woman aged 50 to 60 in good health and CMV-seropositive.

The V call is TRBV4-2, the J call TRBJ1-3, with D perhaps matching TRBD1 (5 bases). V lost 0 bases and J 6 bases, leaving 18 bases between the germline ends. Germline V gene sequence: CDR1 LGHNA, CDR2 YNFKEQ. The CDR3 spans 17 residues. CDR3 sequence reads: CASSQDLGGNPENTIYF. The CDR3 DNA reads TGTGCCAGCAGCCAAGATCTTGGGGGGAATCCTGAAAACACCATATATTTT.

The genes are TRBV12-5 and TRBJ2-2; maybe TRBD2 (5 bases). The length of the CDR3 is 14 residues. V was clipped by 5 bases and J by 8 bases, with 15 bases between them. Per the germline V gene, CDR1 is LGHNT and CDR2 is FRNRAP. The CDR3 reads CASGTDGEPGELFF. For the CDR3, the DNA is TGTGCTAGTGGTACTGACGGGGAGCCTGGGGAGCTGTTTTTT.

In this sample, this clone turned up a few times. The rearrangement links TRBV2 to TRBJ1-2; 8 bases are a match to TRBD1. J gave up 8 bases and V 4 bases, and 6 bases lay outside the gene matches. The CDR3 consists of 13 residues. From germline, CDR1 is SNHLY and CDR2 FYNNEI. The DNA of the CDR3 is TGTGCCAGCAGTGGGACAGGGTTAAGGGGCTACACCTTC. It yields the protein CASSGTGLRGYTF.

This sequence joins TRBV7-8 and TRBJ2-3; D is possibly TRBD2 (6 bases). Trimming took 5 bases from V and 4 from J, leaving 16 bases between them. The germline V gene has CDR1 SGHVS and CDR2 FQNEAQ. CDR3 size: 15 residues. The CDR3 here is CASSQKTGDADTQYF. In DNA, the CDR3 is TGTGCCAGCAGCCAAAAAACGGGGGACGCAGATACGCAGTATTTT.

The CDR3 loop reads CASSHYSGGTDTQYF. CDR3 nucleotides: TGTGCCAGCAGCCACTATAGCGGGGGGACAGATACGCAGTATTTT. The chain carries TRBV14 and TRBJ2-3; 10 bases are a match to TRBD2. After removal of 3 bases from V and 3 bases from J, the junction contained 3 bases not matched to a gene. The CDR3 runs 15 residues. Germline-derived CDR1 and CDR2 are SGHDN and FVKESK. The variable domain in full, completed from reference TRBV14 and TRBJ2-3, reads EAGVTQFPSHSVIEKGQTVTLRCDPISGHDNLYWYRRVMGKEIKFLLHFVKESKQDESGMPNNRFLAERTGGTYSTLKVQPAELEDSGVYFCASSHYSGGTDTQYFGPGTRLTVL.

The chain combines TRBV29-1 with TRBJ2-7; D call uncertain. Germline V gene data show CDR1 as SQVTM and CDR2 as ANQGSEA. The V gene lost 4 bases and the J gene lost 5 bases, with 9 bases spanning the gap. CDR3 length equals 11 residues. The CDR3 DNA reads as TGCAGCGTTGGTCCCGAGGACGAGCAGTACTTC. Translation gives CSVGPEDEQYF.

This sequence joins TRBV21-1 and TRBJ1-6; the D call of TRBD1 is as the table states it, not checked on the DNA. TRBV21-1 is noted as a pseudogene. This CDR3 is 13 amino acids long. DNA of the CDR3: TGTGCCAGCGACGGGACAGGAGGTTCACCCCTCCACTTT. This gives the protein CASDGTGGSPLHF.

The rearrangement uses TRBV6-6 and TRBJ1-2; D gene ambiguous. Trimming left V 2 bases short and J 7 bases short, with 11 bases between. The germline CDR1 and CDR2 sequences are MNHNY and SVGAGI (reference sequence). This CDR3 is built from 13 residues. The CDR3 DNA sequence: TGTGCCAGCAGTTACACGGGGTTCAGTGGCTACACCTTC. Protein product: CASSYTGFSGYTF.